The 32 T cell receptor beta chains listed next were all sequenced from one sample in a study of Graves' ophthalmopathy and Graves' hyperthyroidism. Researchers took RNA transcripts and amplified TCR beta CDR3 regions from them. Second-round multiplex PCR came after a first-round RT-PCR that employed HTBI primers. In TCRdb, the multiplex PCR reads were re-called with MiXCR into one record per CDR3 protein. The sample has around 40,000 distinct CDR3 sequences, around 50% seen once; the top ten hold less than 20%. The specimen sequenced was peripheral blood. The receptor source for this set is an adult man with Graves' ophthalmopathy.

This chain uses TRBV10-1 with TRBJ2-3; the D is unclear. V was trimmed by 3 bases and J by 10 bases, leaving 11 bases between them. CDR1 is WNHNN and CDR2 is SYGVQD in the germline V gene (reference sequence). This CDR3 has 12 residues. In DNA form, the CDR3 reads TGCGCCAGCAGTGAAGCACCGAATCCGCAGTATTTT. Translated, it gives CASSEAPNPQYF.

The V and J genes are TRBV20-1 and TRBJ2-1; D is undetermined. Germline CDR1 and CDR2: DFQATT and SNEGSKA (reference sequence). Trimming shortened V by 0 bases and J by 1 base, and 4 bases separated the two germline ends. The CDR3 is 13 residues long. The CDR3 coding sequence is TGCAGTGCTAGAGACGGGTCCTACAATGAGCAGTTCTTC. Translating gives CSARDGSYNEQFF.

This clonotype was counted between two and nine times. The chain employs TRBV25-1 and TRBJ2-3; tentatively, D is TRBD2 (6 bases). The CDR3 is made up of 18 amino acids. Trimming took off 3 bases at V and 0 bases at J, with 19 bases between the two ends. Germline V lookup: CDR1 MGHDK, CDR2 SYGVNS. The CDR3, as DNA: TGTGCCAGCAGTGACAGCGGGCACTTACAATCTAGCACAGATACGCAGTATTTT. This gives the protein CASSDSGHLQSSTDTQYF.

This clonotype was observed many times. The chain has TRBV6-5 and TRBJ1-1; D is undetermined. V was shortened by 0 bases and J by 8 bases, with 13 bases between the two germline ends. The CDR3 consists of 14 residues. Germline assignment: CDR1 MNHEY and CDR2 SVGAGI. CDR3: CASSYSRQLQEAFF. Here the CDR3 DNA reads TGTGCCAGCAGTTACTCGAGACAACTTCAGGAAGCTTTCTTT.

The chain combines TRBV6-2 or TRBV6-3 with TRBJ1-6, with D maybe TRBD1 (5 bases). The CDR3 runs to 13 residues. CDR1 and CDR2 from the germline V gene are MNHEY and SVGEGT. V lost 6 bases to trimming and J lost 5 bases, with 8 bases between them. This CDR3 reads CASREGHNSPLHF. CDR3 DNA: TGTGCCAGCAGAGAGGGGCATAATTCACCCCTCCACTTT.

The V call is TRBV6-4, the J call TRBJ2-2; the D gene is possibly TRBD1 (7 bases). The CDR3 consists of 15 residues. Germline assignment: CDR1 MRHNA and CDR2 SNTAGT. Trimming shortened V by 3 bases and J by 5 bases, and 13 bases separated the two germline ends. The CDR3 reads CASSEAGGRTGELFF. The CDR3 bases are TGTGCCAGCAGTGAGGCAGGGGGGAGAACCGGGGAGCTGTTTTTT.

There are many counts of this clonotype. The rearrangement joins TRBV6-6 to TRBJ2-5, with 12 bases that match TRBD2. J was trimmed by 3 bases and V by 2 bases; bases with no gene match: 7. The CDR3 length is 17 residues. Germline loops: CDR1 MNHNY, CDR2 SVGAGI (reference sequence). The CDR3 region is CASSYLLAGGQKETQYF. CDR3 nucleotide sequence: TGTGCCAGCAGTTACCTCCTAGCGGGGGGGCAAAAAGAGACCCAGTACTTC.

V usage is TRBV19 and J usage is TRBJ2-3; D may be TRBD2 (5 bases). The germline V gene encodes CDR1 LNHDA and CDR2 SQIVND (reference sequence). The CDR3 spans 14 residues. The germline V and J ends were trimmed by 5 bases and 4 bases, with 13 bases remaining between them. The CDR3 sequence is CASSSGLGSDTQYF. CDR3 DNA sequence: TGTGCCAGTAGTTCCGGACTGGGTTCAGATACGCAGTATTTT.

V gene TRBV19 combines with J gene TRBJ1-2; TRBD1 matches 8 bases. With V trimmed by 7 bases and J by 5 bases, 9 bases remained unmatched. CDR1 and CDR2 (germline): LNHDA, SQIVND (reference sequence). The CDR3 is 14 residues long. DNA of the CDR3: TGTGCCAGTACCCAGGGACAGGTGTTATATGGCTACACCTTC. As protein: CASTQGQVLYGYTF.

The CDR3 reads CSVEMGYGYTF. The CDR3 coding sequence is TGCAGCGTTGAAATGGGTTATGGCTACACCTTC. The rearrangement uses TRBV29-1 and TRBJ1-2; the D is unclear. There are 11 residues in the CDR3. The V end was cut by 2 bases, the J end by 5 bases, with 6 bases between. From germline, CDR1 is SQVTM and CDR2 ANQGSEA.

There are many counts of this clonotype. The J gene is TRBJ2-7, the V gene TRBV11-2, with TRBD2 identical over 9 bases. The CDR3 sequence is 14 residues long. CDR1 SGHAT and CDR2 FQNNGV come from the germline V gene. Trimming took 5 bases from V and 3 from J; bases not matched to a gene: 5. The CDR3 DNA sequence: TGTGCCAGCAGCCCGGGACTAGCCAACTACGAGCAGTACTTC. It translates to CASSPGLANYEQYF.

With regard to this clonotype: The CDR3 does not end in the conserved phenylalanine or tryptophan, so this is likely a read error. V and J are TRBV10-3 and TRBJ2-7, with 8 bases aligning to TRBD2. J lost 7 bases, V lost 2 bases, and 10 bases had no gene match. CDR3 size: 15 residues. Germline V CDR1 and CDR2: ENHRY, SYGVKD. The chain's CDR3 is CAISELYSGGGEQYL. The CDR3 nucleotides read TGTGCCATCAGTGAGCTCTATTCGGGGGGGGGGGAGCAGTACCTC.

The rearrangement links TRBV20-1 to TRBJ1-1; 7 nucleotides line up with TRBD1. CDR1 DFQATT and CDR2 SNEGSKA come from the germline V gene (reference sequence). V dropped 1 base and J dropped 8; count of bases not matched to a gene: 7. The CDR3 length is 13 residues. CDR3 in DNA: TGCAGTGCTAGAGGCGGGACAGACCAAGAAGCTTTCTTT. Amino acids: CSARGGTDQEAFF.

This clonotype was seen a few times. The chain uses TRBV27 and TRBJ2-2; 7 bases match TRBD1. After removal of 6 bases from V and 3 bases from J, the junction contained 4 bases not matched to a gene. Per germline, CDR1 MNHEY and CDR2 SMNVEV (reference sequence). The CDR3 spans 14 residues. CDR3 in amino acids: CASRRDRDTGELFF. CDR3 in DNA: TGTGCCAGCAGACGAGACAGGGACACCGGGGAGCTGTTTTTT.

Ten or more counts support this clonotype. CDR3 DNA sequence: TGTGCCAGCAGCCGGGACAGCGGGGAGCTGTTTTTT. It is translated as CASSRDSGELFF. The chain uses TRBV7-8 and TRBJ2-2; 7 positions match TRBD1. The germline V gene encodes CDR1 SGHVS and CDR2 FQNEAQ. V gave up 5 bases and J gave up 7 bases; unmatched junction bases: 1. The CDR3 runs to 12 residues.

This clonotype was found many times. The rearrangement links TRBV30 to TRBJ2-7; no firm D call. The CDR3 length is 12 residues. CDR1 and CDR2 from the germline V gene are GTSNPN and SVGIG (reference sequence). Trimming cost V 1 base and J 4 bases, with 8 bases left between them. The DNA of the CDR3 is TGTGCCTGGAGTGCGGACGGGTACGAGCAGTACGTC. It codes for CAWSADGYEQYV.

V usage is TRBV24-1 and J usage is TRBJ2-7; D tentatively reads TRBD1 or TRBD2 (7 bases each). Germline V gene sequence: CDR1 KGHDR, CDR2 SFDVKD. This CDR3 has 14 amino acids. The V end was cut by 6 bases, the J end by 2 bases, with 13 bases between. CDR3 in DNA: TGTGCCACCAGTAGCGGGGACAGAGCCTACGAGCAGTACTTC. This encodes CATSSGDRAYEQYF.

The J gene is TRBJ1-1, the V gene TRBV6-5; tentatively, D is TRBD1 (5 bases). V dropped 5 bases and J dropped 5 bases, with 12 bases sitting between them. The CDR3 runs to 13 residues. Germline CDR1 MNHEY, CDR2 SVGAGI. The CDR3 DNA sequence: TGTGCCAGCAGTGCTGAGCGGGGGACTGAAGCTTTCTTT. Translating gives CASSAERGTEAFF.

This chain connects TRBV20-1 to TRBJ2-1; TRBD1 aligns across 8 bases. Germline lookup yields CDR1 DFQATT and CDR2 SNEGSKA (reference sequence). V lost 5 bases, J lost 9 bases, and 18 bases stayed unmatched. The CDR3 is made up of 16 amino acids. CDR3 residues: CSAPTGVGTVYVEQFF. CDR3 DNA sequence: TGCAGTGCTCCGACAGGGGTCGGGACTGTATATGTTGAGCAGTTCTTC.

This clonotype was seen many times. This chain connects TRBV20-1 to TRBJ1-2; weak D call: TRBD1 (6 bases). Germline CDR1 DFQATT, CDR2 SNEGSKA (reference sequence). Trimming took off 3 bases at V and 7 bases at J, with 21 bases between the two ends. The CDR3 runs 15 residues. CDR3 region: CSASLEYQGRAGYTF. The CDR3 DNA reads TGCAGTGCTAGCCTAGAGTACCAGGGGAGGGCTGGCTACACCTTC.

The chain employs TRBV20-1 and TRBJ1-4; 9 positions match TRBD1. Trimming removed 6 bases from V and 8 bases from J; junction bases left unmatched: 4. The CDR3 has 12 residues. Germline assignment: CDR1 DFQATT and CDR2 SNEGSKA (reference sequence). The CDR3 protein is CSASGQGEKLFF. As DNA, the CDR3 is TGCAGTGCCAGCGGACAGGGGGAAAAACTGTTTTTT.

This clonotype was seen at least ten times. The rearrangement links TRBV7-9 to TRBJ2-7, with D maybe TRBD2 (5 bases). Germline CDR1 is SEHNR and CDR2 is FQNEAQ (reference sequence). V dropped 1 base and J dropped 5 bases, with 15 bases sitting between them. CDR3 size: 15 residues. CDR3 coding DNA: TGTGCCAGCAGCTTAGTTTATACTAGAGAGGACGAGCAGTACTTC. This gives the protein CASSLVYTREDEQYF.

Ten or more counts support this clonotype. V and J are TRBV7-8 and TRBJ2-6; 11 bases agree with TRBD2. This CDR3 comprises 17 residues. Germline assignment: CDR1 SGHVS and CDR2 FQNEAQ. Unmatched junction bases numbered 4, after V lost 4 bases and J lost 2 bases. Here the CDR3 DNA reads TGTGCCAGCAGCTCATCGACTAGCGGGACTGGGGCCAACGTCCTGACTTTC. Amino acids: CASSSSTSGTGANVLTF.

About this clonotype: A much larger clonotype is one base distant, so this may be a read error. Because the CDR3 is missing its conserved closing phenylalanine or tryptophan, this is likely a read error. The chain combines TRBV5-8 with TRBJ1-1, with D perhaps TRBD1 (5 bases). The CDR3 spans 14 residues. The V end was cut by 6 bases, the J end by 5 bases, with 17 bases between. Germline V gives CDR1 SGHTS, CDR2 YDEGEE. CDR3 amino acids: CASTRGDSGTEAFL. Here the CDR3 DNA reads TGTGCCAGCACCCGGGGGGATTCTGGGACTGAAGCTTTCCTT.

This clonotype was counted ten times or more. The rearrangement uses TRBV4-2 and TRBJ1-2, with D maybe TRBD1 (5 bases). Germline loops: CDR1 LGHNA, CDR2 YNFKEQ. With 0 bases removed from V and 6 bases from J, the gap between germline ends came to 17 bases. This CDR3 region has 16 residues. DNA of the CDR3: TGTGCCAGCAGCCAAGATAAAGGCTGGAAAGGGGATGGCTACACCTTC. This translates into CASSQDKGWKGDGYTF.

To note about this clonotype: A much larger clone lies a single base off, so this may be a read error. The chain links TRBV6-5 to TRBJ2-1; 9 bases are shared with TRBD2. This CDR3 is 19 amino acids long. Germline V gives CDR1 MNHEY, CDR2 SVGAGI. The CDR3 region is CAGSYSVGRGGRLNNEQFF. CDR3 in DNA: TGTGCCGGCAGTTACTCTGTGGGGCGGGGGGGCCGTTTGAACAATGAGCAGTTCTTC.

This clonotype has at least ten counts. CDR3 in DNA: TGCGCCAGCAGCCCACGCGTACCCGAAACCCAGTACTTC. Translating gives CASSPRVPETQYF. The rearrangement links TRBV5-1 to TRBJ2-5; D unclear. CDR3 size: 13 residues. Germline V gene lookup returns CDR1 SGHRS and CDR2 YFSETQ. V was cut by 4 bases and J by 8 bases, with 15 bases left in between.

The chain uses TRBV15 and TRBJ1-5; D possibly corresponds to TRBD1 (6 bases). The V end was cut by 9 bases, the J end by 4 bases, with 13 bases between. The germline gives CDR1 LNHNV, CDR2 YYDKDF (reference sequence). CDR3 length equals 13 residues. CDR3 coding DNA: TGTGCCACTGGAGGGAGGGGGAATCAGCCCCAGCATTTT. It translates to CATGGRGNQPQHF.

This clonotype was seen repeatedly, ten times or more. The CDR3 loop is CASSLGLAVAGTQNIQYF. In DNA form, the CDR3 reads TGCGCCAGCAGTTTAGGACTAGCGGTCGCAGGCACTCAAAACATTCAGTACTTC. The chain recombines TRBV10-1 with TRBJ2-4; 10 positions agree with TRBD2. Germline CDR1 WNHNN, CDR2 SYGVQD (reference sequence). J lost 5 bases, V lost 5 bases, and 15 bases had no gene match. The CDR3 contains 18 residues.

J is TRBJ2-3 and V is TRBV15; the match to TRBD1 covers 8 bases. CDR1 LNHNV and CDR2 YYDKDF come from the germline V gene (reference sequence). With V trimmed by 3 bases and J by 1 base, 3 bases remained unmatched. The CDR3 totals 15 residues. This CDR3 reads CATSSPGQGTDTQYF. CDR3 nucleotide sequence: TGTGCCACCAGCAGCCCGGGACAGGGCACAGATACGCAGTATTTT.

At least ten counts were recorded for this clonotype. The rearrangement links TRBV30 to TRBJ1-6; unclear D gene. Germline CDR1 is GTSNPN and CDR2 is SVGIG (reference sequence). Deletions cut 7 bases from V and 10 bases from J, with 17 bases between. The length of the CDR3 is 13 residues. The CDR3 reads CAYQLGVWSPLHF. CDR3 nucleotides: TGTGCCTACCAACTGGGAGTTTGGTCACCCCTCCACTTT.

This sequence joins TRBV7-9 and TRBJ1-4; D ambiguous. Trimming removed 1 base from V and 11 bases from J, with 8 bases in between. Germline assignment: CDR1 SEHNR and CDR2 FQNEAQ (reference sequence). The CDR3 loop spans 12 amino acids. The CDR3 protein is CASSLVGGKLFF. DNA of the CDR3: TGTGCCAGCAGCTTAGTGGGCGGGAAACTGTTTTTT. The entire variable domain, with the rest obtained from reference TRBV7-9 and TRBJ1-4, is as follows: DTGVSQNPRHKITKRGQNVTFRCDPISEHNRLYWYRQTLGQGPEFLTYFQNEAQLEKSRLLSDRFSAERPKGSFSTLEIQRTEQGDSAMYLCASSLVGGKLFFGSGTQLSVL.